The clone carrying this T cell receptor beta chain came up once. Its antigen is unknown. The data belong to a study of shared clonotypes between healthy human individuals. Study conclusions and caveats: Non-shared clonotypes had lower generation probabilities than clonotypes shared by all four sorted-subset donors.

Germline CDR1 GTSNPN, CDR2 SVGIG (reference sequence). Deletions cut 3 bases from V and 4 bases from J, with 7 bases between. The CDR3 covers 12 residues. Researchers partitioned CD4+ cells into CD45RA+ naive and CD45RA-negative memory subsets. As handled by the study authors: ImmunoSEQ sequences covered only the junction and lacked quality scores; filtering therefore differed. Here immunoSEQ multiplex PCR was the method, and the copy in TCRdb shows in-frame clones only, minus some. V, J and clone size derive from that table, while D and trimming were established from the DNA sequence. The table records 1.4 million to 1.5 million clones, around 97% of them present only once.

Sequencing was carried out using naive CD4+ T cells sorted from blood. Subset reported: CD45RA+ positively selected. This receptor was identified in a man aged 30 to 45 in good health. The J gene is TRBJ1-3, the V gene TRBV30, with D uncertain. The CDR3 loop reads CAWRDGGNTIYF. In nucleotides, the CDR3 is TGTGCCTGGAGGGACGGCGGAAACACCATATATTTT.